These T cell receptor beta chains were read from a single sample in a study of vaccination effects on CD4 cells after COVID-19. Method: immunoSEQ multiplex PCR; TCRdb's copy keeps in-frame clones and lacks some. The table includes 65,000 to 85,000 clones, 75% to 85% detected once. The antigens of these receptors remain unknown. The sample in question was CD4+ T cells from PBMCs cultured with SARS-CoV-2 spike peptides, obtained before COVID-19 vaccination. The receptors here all came from a human donor who received a COVID-19 vaccine. CDR3s include the opening cysteine and the closing phenylalanine or tryptophan.

j_gene: TRBJ1-1
v_gene: TRBV6-2/TRBV6-3
CDR3aa: CASSVPGQGWFGTEAFF

j_gene: TRBJ2-1
v_gene: TRBV7-7
CDR3aa: CASSRAGILNEQFF

j_gene: TRBJ1-2
v_gene: TRBV4-1
CDR3aa: CASSQDRQVSGYTF

j_gene: TRBJ2-5
v_gene: TRBV3-1/TRBV3-2
CDR3aa: CASRSGAETQYF

j_gene: TRBJ1-6
v_gene: TRBV20-1
CDR3aa: CSASKSSYNSPLHF

j_gene: TRBJ1-5
v_gene: TRBV3-1/TRBV3-2
CDR3aa: CASYLAPGQDNQPQHF

j_gene: TRBJ2-1
v_gene: TRBV5-5
CDR3aa: CASSLARLQGWNEQFF

j_gene: TRBJ2-2
v_gene: TRBV5-1
CDR3aa: CASSLVPGLANTGELFF

j_gene: TRBJ2-3
v_gene: TRBV7-3
CDR3aa: CASSLAGWGTDTQYF

j_gene: TRBJ1-2
v_gene: TRBV10-3
CDR3aa: CAIRWGPGYGYTF

j_gene: TRBJ2-3
v_gene: TRBV7-9
CDR3aa: CASSLRGTGLSTDTQYF

j_gene: TRBJ1-5
v_gene: TRBV2
CDR3aa: CASSEWQTSNQPQHF

j_gene: TRBJ2-2
v_gene: TRBV18
CDR3aa: CASSPVAGANTGELFF

j_gene: TRBJ2-6
v_gene: TRBV7-2
CDR3aa: CASSLVATNSGANVLTF

j_gene: TRBJ2-2
v_gene: TRBV27
CDR3aa: CASRGNRAGELFF

j_gene: TRBJ2-3
v_gene: TRBV14
CDR3aa: CASTVGSAPNTDTQYF

j_gene: TRBJ2-1
v_gene: TRBV6-5
CDR3aa: CASTLYRNEQFF

j_gene: TRBJ1-2
v_gene: TRBV19
CDR3aa: CASARQGNYGYTF

j_gene: TRBJ1-2
v_gene: TRBV20-1
CDR3aa: CSASYRGQSGYTF

j_gene: TRBJ1-2
v_gene: TRBV15
CDR3aa: CATSRTASNRDSYGYTF

j_gene: TRBJ2-4
v_gene: TRBV5-1
CDR3aa: CASSLGVNKNIQYF

j_gene: TRBJ2-1
v_gene: TRBV2
CDR3aa: CASSKDRGDNEQFF